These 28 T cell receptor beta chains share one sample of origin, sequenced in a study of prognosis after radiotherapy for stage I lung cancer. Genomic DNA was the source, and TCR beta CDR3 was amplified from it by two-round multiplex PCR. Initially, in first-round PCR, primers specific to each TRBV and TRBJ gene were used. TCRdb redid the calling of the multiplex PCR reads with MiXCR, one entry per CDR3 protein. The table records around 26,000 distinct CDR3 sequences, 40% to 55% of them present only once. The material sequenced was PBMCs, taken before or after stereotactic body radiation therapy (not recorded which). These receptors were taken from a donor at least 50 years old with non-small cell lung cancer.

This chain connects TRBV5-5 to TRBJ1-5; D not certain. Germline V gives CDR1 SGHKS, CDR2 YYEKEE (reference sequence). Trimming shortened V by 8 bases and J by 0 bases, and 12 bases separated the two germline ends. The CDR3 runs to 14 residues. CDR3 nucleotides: TGTGCCAGAGGCAGCGGATATAGCAATCAGCCCCAGCATTTT. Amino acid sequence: CARGSGYSNQPQHF.

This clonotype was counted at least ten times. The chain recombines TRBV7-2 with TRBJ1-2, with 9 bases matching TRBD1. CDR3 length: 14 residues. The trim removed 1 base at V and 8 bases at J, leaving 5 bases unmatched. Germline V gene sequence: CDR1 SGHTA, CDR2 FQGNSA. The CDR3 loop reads CASSLGYRGHGYTF. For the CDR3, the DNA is TGTGCCAGCAGCTTAGGCTACAGGGGGCACGGCTACACCTTC.

The CDR3 loop reads CASSSYSGLSPLHF. DNA of the CDR3: TGTGCCAGCAGTTCATACAGTGGGCTGTCACCCCTCCACTTT. The chain has TRBV6-5 and TRBJ1-6; unclear D gene. Trimming pared 4 bases from V and 10 bases from J, leaving 14 bases between. The CDR3 length is 14 residues. Germline CDR1 and CDR2: MNHEY and SVGAGI.

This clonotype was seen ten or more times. The CDR3: CSARDLGFGTGGSYNEQFF. The DNA of the CDR3 is TGCAGTGCTAGAGATCTCGGTTTTGGCACGGGGGGCTCCTACAATGAGCAGTTCTTC. The chain joins TRBV20-1 to TRBJ2-1; 7 bases are shared with TRBD2. Germline V CDR1 and CDR2: DFQATT, SNEGSKA (reference sequence). J gave up 0 bases and V 0 bases, and 14 bases lay outside the gene matches. The CDR3 contains 19 residues.

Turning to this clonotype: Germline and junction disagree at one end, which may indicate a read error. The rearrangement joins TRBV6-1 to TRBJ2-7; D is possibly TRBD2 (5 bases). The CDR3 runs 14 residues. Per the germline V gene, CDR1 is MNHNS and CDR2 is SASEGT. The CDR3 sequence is CDSSRSETTYEQYF. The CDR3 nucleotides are TGTGACAGCAGCCGTAGCGAGACCACATACGAGCAGTACTTC.

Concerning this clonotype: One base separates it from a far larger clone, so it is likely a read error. DNA of the CDR3: TGTGCCAGCAGGGGGCTAGCGGCCAACACCTGGGAGCTGTTTTTT. It yields the protein CASRGLAANTWELFF. This chain joins TRBV6-2 or TRBV6-3 and TRBJ2-2; 7 nucleotides line up with TRBD2. The CDR3 has 15 residues. The germline CDR1 and CDR2 sequences are MNHEY and SVGEGT.

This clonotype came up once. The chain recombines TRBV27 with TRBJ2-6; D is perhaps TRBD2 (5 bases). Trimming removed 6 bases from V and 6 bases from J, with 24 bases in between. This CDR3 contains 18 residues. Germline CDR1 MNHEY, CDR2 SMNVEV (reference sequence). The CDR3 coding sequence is TGTGCCAGCAGCCGACTCGAGGGTGCGCTGAATGTGGCCAACGTCCTGACTTTC. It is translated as CASSRLEGALNVANVLTF.

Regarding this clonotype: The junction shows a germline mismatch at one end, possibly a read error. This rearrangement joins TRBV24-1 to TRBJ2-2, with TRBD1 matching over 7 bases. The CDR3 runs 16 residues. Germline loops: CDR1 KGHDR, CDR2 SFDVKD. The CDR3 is CATSETTGSNTGELFF. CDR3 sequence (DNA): TGTGCCACTAGTGAAACGACAGGGTCGAACACCGGGGAGCTGTTTTTT.

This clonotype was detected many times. CDR3 residues: CASSSNRDESYEQYF. Here the CDR3 DNA reads TGTGCCAGCAGTTCTAACAGGGACGAGTCCTACGAGCAGTACTTC. The chain couples TRBV27 to TRBJ2-7; D is possibly TRBD1 (6 bases). V shed 4 bases and J shed 1 base, with 14 bases lying between them. The CDR3 runs to 15 residues. CDR1 and CDR2 from the germline V gene are MNHEY and SMNVEV (reference sequence).

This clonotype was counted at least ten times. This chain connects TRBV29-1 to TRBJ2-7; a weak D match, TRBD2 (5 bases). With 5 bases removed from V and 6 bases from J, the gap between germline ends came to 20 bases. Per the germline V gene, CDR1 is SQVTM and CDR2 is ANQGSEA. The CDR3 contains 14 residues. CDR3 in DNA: TGCAGCGTTCATCTGTCGGGGTCCCCCAGCGAGCAGTACTTC. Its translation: CSVHLSGSPSEQYF.

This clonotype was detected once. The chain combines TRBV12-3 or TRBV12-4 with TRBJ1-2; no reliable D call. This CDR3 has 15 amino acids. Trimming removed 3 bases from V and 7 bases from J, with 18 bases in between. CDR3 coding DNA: TGTGCCAGCAGTTTTGCGAGAAGGACCACGACTGGCTACACCTTC. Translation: CASSFARRTTTGYTF.

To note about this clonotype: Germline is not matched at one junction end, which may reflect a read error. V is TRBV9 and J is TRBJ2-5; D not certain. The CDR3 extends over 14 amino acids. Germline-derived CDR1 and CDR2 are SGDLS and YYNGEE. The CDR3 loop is CASSVGKGRETKYF. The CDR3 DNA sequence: TGTGCCAGCAGCGTAGGGAAAGGCCGAGAGACCAAGTACTTC.

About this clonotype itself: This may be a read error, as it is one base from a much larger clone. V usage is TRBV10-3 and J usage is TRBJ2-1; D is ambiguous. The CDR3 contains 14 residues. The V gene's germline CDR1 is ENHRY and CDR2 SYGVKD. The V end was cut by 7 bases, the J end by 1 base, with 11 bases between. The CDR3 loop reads CAIKAIGSYNEQFF. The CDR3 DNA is TGTGCCATCAAGGCTATCGGGTCCTACAATGAGCAGTTCTTC.

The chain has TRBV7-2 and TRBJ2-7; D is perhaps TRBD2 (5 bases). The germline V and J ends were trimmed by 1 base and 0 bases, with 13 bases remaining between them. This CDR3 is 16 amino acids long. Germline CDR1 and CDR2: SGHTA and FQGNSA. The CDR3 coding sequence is TGTGCCAGCAGCTTAGTAGGCACGGGAACCTCCTACGAGCAGTACTTC. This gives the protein CASSLVGTGTSYEQYF.

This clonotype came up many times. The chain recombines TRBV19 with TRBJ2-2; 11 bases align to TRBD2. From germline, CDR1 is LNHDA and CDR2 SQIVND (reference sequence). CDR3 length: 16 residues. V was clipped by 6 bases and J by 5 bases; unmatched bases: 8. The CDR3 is CASSLSGGASTGELFF. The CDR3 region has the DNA TGTGCCAGTAGCCTTAGCGGGGGGGCGTCGACCGGGGAGCTGTTTTTT.

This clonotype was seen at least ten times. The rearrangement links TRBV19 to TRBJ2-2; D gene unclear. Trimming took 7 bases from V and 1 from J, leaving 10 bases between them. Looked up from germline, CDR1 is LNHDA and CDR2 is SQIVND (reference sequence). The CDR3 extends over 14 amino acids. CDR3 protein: CASTIDWNTGELFF. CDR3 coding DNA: TGTGCCAGTACGATCGATTGGAACACCGGGGAGCTGTTTTTT.

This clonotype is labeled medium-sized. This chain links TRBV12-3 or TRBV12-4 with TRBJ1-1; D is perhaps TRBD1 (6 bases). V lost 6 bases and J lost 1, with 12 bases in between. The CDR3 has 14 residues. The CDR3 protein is CASSLQGRNTEAFF. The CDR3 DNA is TGTGCCAGCAGCCTACAGGGCCGGAACACTGAAGCTTTCTTT.

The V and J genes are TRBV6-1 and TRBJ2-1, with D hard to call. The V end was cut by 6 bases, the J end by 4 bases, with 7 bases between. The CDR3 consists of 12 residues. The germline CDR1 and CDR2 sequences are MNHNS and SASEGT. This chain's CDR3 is CASRGYYNEQFF. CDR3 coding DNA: TGTGCCAGCAGGGGGTATTACAATGAGCAGTTCTTC.

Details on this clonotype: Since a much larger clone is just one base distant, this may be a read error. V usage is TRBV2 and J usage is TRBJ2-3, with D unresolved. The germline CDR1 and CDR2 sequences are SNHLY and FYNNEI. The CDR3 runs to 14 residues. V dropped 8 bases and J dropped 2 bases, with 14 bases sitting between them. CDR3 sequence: CASELGVATDTQYF. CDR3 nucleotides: TGTGCCAGCGAGTTGGGTGTCGCCACAGATACGCAGTATTTT.

The CDR3 here is CASSLVSENIQYF. CDR3 nucleotides: TGTGCCAGCAGCTTGGTTTCGGAAAACATTCAGTACTTC. The rearrangement uses TRBV5-4 and TRBJ2-4; D gene unclear. Between the trimmed V and J ends, which lost 0 bases and 5 bases, there was a span of 6 bases. The CDR3 totals 13 residues. The germline gives CDR1 SGHNT, CDR2 YYREEE (reference sequence).

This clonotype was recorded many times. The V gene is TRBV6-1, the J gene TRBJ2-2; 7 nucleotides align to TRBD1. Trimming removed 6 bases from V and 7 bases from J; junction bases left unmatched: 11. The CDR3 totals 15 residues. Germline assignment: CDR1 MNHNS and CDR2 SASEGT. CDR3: CASRDEGAARGELFF. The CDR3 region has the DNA TGTGCCAGCAGGGACGAGGGGGCCGCTCGCGGGGAGCTGTTTTTT.

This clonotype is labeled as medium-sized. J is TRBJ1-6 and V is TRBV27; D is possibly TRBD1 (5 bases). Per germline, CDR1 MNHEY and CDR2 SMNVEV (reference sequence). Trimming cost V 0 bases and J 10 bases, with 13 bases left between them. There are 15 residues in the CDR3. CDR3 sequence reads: CASSLSSGGGSPLHF. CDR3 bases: TGTGCCAGCAGTTTATCCTCCGGGGGAGGCTCACCCCTCCACTTT.

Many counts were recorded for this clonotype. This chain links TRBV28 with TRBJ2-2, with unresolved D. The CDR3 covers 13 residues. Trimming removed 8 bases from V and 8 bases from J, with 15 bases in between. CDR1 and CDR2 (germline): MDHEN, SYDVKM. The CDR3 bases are TGTGCCAGCGGCCCCCCCATGGGAGGGGAGCTGTTTTTT. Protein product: CASGPPMGGELFF.

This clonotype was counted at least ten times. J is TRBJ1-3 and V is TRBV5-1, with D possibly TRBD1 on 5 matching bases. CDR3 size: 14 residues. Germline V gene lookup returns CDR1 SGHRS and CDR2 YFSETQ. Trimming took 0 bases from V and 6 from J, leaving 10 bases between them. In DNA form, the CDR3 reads TGCGCCAGCAGCTTGGTACAGGATGAAAACACCATATATTTT. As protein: CASSLVQDENTIYF.

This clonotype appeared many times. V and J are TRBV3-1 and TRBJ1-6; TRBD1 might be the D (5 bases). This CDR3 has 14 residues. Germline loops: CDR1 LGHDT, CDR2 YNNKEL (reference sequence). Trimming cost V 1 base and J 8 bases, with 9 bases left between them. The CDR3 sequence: CASSQASTDSPLHF. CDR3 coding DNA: TGTGCCAGCAGCCAAGCTTCGACAGATTCACCCCTCCACTTT.

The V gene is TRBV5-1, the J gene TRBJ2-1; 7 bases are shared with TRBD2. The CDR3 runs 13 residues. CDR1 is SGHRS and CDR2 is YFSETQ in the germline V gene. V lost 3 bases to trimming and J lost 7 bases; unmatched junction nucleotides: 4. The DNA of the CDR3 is TGCGCCAGCAGCTCCTTGGGGGGGAATGAGCAGTTCTTC. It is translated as CASSSLGGNEQFF. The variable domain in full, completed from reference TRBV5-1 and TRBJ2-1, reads KAGVTQTPRYLIKTRGQQVTLSCSPISGHRSVSWYQQTPGQGLQFLFEYFSETQRNKGNFPGRFSGRQFSNSRSEMNVSTLELGDSALYLCASSSLGGNEQFFGPGTRLTVL.

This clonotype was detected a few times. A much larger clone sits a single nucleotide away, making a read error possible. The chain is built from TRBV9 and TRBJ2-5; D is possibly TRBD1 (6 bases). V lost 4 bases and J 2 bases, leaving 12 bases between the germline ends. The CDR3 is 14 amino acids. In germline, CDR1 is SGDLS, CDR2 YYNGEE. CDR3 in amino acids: CASSPVQGQETQYF. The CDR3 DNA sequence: TGTGCCAGCAGCCCCGTACAGGGACAAGAGACCCAGTACTTC.

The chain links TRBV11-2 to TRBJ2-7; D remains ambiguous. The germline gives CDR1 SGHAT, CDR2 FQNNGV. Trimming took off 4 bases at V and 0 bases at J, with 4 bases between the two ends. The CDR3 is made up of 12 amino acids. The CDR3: CASSSSSYEQYF. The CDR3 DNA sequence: TGTGCCAGCAGCTCGAGCTCCTACGAGCAGTACTTC.